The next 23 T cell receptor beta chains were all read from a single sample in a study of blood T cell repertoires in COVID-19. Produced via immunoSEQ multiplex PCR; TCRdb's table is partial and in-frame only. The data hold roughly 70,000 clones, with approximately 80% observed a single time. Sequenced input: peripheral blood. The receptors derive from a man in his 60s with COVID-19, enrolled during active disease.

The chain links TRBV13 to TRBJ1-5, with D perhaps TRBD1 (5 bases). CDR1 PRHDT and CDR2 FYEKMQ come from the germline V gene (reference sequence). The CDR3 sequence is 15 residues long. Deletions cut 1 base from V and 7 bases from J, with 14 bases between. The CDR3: CASSLAPGIGQPQHF. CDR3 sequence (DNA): TGTGCCAGCAGCTTAGCCCCAGGGATAGGGCAGCCCCAGCATTTT. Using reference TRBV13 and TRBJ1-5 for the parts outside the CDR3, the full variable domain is AAGVIQSPRHLIKEKRETATLKCYPIPRHDTVYWYQQGPGQDPQFLISFYEKMQSDKGSIPDRFSAQQFSDYHSELNMSSLELGDSALYFCASSLAPGIGQPQHFGDGTRLSIL.

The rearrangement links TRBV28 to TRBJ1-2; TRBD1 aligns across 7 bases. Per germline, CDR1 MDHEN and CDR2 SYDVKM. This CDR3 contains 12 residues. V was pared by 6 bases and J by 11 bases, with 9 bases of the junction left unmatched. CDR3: CASSGTEKGYTF. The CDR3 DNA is TGTGCCAGCAGCGGGACAGAGAAGGGATACACCTTC.

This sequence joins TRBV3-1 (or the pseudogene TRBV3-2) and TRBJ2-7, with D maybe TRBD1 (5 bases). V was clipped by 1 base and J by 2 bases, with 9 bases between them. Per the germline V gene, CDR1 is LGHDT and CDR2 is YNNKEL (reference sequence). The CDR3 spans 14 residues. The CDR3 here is CASSQGWGPYEQYF. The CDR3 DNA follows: TGTGCCAGCAGCCAAGGTTGGGGCCCCTACGAGCAGTACTTC.

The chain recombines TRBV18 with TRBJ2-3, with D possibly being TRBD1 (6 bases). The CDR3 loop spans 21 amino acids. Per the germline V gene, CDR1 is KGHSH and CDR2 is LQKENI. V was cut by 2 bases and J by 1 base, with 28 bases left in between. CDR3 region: CASSPAWGHPLVPLGTDTQYF. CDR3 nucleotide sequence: TGTGCCAGCTCACCAGCTTGGGGGCACCCTCTTGTTCCTCTTGGCACAGATACGCAGTATTTT.

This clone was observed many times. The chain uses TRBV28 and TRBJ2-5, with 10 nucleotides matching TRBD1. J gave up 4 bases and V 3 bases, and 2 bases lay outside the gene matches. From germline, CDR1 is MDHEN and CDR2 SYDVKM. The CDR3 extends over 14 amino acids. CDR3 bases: TGTGCCAGCAGTTTCGGGGACAGGGGAGAGACCCAGTACTTC. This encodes CASSFGDRGETQYF. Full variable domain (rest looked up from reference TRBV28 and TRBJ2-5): DVKVTQSSRYLVKRTGEKVFLECVQDMDHENMFWYRQDPGLGLRLIYFSYDVKMKEKGDIPEGYSVSREKKERFSLILESASTNQTSMYLCASSFGDRGETQYFGPGTRLLVL.

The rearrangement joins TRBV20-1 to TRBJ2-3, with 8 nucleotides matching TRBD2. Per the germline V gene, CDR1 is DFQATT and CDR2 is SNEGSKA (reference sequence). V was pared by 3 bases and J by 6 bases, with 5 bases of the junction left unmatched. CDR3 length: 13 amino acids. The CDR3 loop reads CSASDGRDDTQYF. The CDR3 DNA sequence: TGCAGTGCTAGTGACGGGAGGGATGATACGCAGTATTTT.

This CDR3 is CASSSGLGYGGPDTQYF. The CDR3 coding sequence is TGCGCCAGCAGCTCGGGACTTGGGTATGGAGGGCCAGATACGCAGTATTTT. The rearrangement joins TRBV5-1 to TRBJ2-3; tentative D call: TRBD2 (6 bases). The V end was cut by 3 bases, the J end by 4 bases, with 21 bases between. CDR3 length: 17 amino acids. CDR1 is SGHRS, CDR2 YFSETQ, per germline.

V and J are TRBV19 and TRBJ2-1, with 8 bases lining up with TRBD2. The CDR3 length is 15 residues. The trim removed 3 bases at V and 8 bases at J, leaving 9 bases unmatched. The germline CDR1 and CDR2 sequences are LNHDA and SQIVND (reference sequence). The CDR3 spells CASSIMVGTRYEQFF. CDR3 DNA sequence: TGTGCCAGTAGTATTATGGTGGGGACTAGGTATGAGCAGTTCTTC.

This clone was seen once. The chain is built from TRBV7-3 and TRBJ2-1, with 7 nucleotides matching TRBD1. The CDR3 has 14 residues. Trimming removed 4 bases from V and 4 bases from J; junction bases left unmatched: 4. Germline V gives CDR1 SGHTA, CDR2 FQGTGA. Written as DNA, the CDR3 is TGTGCCAGCAGCTCCCAGGGACAGTACAATGAGCAGTTCTTC. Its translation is CASSSQGQYNEQFF.

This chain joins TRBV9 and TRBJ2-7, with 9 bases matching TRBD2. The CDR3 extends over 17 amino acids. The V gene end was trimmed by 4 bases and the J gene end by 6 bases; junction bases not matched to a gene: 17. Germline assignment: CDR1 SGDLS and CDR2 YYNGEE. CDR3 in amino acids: CASSPDHGVAGVGEQYF. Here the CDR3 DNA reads TGTGCCAGCAGCCCCGACCACGGGGTAGCGGGAGTTGGCGAGCAGTACTTC. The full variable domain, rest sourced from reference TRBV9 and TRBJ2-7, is DSGVTQTPKHLITATGQRVTLRCSPRSGDLSVYWYQQSLDQGLQFLIQYYNGEERAKGNILERFSAQQFPDLHSELNLSSLELGDSALYFCASSPDHGVAGVGEQYFGPGTRLTVT.

The CDR3 nucleotides read TGTGCCAGCAGCTTAGAGCGGGTTACCTATGGCTACACCTTC. Its protein product is CASSLERVTYGYTF. This chain uses TRBV11-2 with TRBJ1-2; D unresolved. Trimming removed 0 bases from V and 4 bases from J, with 9 bases in between. CDR1 is SGHAT, CDR2 FQNNGV, per germline. This CDR3 has 14 amino acids.

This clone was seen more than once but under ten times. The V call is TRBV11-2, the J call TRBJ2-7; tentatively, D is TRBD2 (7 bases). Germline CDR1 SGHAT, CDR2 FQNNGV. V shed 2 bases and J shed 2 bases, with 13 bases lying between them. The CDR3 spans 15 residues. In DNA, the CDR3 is TGTGCCAGCAGCTTAAACCCCGGGGGGCCCTACGAGCAGTACTTC. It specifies CASSLNPGGPYEQYF.

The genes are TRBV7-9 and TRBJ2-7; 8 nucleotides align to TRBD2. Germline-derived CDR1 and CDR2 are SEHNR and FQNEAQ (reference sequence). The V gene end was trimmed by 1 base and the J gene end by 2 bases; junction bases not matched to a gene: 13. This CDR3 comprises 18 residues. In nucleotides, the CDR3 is TGTGCCAGCAGCTTAGAGGGACCGGGACTAGGCTTCCCCTACGAGCAGTACTTC. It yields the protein CASSLEGPGLGFPYEQYF.

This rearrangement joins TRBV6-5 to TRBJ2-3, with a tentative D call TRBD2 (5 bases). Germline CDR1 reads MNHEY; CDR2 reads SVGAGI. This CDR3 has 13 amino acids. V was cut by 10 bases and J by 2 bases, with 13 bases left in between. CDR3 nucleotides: TGTGCCACCCGAGGGCTTCCCACAGATACGCAGTATTTT. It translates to CATRGLPTDTQYF.

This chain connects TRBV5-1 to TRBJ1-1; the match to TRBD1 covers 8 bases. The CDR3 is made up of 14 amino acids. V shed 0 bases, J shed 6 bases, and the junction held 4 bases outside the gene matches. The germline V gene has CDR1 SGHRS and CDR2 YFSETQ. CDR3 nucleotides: TGCGCCAGCAGCTTGGGGGACAGGTCCGCTGAAGCTTTCTTT. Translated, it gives CASSLGDRSAEAFF.

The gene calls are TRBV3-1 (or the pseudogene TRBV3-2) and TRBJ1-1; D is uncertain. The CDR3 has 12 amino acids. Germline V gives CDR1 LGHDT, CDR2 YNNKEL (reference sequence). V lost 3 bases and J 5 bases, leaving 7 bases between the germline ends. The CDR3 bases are TGTGCCAGCAGCCATCCGGGAACTGAAGCTTTCTTT. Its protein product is CASSHPGTEAFF.

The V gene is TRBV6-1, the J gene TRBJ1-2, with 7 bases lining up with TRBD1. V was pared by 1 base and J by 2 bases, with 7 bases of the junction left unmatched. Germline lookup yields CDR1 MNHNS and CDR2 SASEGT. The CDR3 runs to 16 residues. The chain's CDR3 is CASSEVGQGGNYGYTF. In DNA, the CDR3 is TGTGCCAGCAGTGAAGTGGGGCAGGGGGGAAACTATGGCTACACCTTC.

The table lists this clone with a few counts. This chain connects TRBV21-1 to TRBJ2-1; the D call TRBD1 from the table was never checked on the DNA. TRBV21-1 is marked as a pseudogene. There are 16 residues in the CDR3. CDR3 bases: TGTGCCAGCAGCACCAACACAGGGGTAACCTACAATGAGCAGTTCTTC. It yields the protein CASSTNTGVTYNEQFF.

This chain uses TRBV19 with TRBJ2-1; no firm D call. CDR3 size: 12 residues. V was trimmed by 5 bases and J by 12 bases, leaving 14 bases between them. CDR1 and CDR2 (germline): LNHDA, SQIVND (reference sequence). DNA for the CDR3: TGTGCCAGTAGTTTCCCAAGAGGTGGGCAGTTCTTC. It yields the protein CASSFPRGGQFF. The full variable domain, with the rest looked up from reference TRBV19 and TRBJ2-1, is DGGITQSPKYLFRKEGQNVTLSCEQNLNHDAMYWYRQDPGQGLRLIYYSQIVNDFQKGDIAEGYSVSREKKESFPLTVTSAQKNPTAFYLCASSFPRGGQFFGPGTRLTVL.

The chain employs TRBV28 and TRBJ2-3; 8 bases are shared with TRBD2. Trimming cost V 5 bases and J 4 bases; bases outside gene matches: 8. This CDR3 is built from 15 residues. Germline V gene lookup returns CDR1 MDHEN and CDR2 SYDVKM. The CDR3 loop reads CASSMSGSRADTQYF. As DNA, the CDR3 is TGTGCCAGCAGTATGAGCGGGAGTAGGGCAGATACGCAGTATTTT.

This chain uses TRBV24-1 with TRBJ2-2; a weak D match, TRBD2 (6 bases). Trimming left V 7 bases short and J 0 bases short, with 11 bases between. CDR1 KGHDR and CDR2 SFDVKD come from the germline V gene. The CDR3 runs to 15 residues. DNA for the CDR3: TGTGCCACCAGGGGGACTTACACGAACACCGGGGAGCTGTTTTTT. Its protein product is CATRGTYTNTGELFF.

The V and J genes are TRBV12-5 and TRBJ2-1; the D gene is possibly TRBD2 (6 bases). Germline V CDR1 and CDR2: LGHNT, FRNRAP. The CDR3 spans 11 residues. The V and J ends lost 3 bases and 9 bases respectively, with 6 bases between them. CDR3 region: CASGFGGEQFF. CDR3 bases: TGTGCTAGTGGTTTCGGGGGTGAGCAGTTCTTC.

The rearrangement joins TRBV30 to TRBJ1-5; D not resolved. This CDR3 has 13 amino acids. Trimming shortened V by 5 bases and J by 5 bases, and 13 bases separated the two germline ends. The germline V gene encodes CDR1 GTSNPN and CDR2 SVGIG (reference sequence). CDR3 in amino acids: CAWGPGFDQPQHF. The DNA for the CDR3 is TGTGCCTGGGGCCCGGGATTTGATCAGCCCCAGCATTTT.